These 21 T cell receptor beta chains were sequenced from one sample in a study of neoadjuvant anti-PD-1 for oral cavity cancer. Sequencing used immunoSEQ multiplex PCR; TCRdb keeps in-frame clones, though not all of them. The sample holds more than 10,000 clones, about 60% seen once. The material was PBMCs, obtained before nivolumab (anti-PD-1) treatment. The receptors stem from a person aged 40 to 85 with oral cavity squamous cell carcinoma.

The CDR3 is CASSFTGRALRGDTQYF. For the CDR3, the DNA is TGTGCCAGTAGCTTCACCGGCCGGGCCCTTAGGGGAGATACGCAGTATTTT. The chain is built from TRBV19 and TRBJ2-3; TRBD1 might be the D (5 bases). Trimming left V 6 bases short and J 5 bases short, with 24 bases between. The CDR3 is made up of 17 amino acids. The V gene's germline CDR1 is LNHDA and CDR2 SQIVND (reference sequence).

This clone has a handful of counts. The chain carries TRBV2 and TRBJ1-2, with no clear D. V shed 6 bases and J shed 2 bases, with 16 bases lying between them. Per the germline V gene, CDR1 is SNHLY and CDR2 is FYNNEI. The CDR3 consists of 15 residues. The DNA for the CDR3 is TGTGCCAGCAGGGCAGAGCGCCCCGCCAACTATGGCTACACCTTC. It is translated as CASRAERPANYGYTF. Together with reference TRBV2 and TRBJ1-2, the CDR3 gives the full variable domain: EPEVTQTPSHQVTQMGQEVILRCVPISNHLYFYWYRQILGQKVEFLVSFYNNEISEKSEIFDDQFSVERPDGSNFTLKIRSTKLEDSAMYFCASRAERPANYGYTFGSGTRLTVV.

The J gene is TRBJ2-7, the V gene TRBV27, with a weak D call TRBD2 (7 bases). V was pared by 3 bases and J by 2 bases, with 17 bases between. The length of the CDR3 is 16 residues. Germline CDR1 and CDR2: MNHEY and SMNVEV (reference sequence). The CDR3 protein is CASSLGTGRGTYEQYF. CDR3 DNA: TGTGCCAGCAGTTTGGGTACAGGGAGGGGGACCTACGAGCAGTACTTC.

The table lists this clone with a count of one. The chain links TRBV7-8 to TRBJ1-6, with D perhaps TRBD1 (6 bases). Between the trimmed V and J ends, which lost 7 bases and 7 bases, there was a span of 14 bases. Germline lookup yields CDR1 SGHVS and CDR2 FQNEAQ. The CDR3 spans 14 residues. This CDR3 reads CASTPGGANSPLHF. DNA for the CDR3: TGTGCCAGCACCCCGGGGGGGGCGAATTCACCCCTCCACTTT.

This clone turned up a few times. V usage is TRBV5-1 and J usage is TRBJ2-1; D not resolved. V dropped 0 bases and J dropped 4 bases, with 8 bases sitting between them. The CDR3 runs to 14 residues. Germline V CDR1 and CDR2: SGHRS, YFSETQ. CDR3 sequence reads: CASSLAGFYNEQFF. The CDR3 bases are TGCGCCAGCAGCTTGGCTGGATTTTACAATGAGCAGTTCTTC.

This chain joins TRBV14 and TRBJ2-5; maybe TRBD1 (5 bases). The V end lost 1 base, the J end lost 5 bases, and 20 bases lay between the germline ends. The CDR3 length is 17 residues. CDR1 is SGHDN and CDR2 is FVKESK in the germline V gene. For the CDR3, the DNA is TGTGCCAGCAGCCAAGTCAAGGGGATCACCCTTGGGGAGACCCAGTACTTC. As protein: CASSQVKGITLGETQYF.

The chain employs TRBV10-1 and TRBJ2-3, with D tentatively TRBD1 (6 bases). Germline assignment: CDR1 WNHNN and CDR2 SYGVQD (reference sequence). The germline V and J ends were trimmed by 2 bases and 8 bases, with 11 bases remaining between them. This CDR3 comprises 13 residues. The CDR3 DNA sequence: TGCGCCAGCAGTGAGATCAGGGGCAGTACGCAGTATTTT. Its translation is CASSEIRGSTQYF.

This rearrangement joins TRBV5-1 to TRBJ2-3; TRBD2 agrees at 10 bases. The CDR3 consists of 15 residues. Germline trimming cut 0 bases from V and 8 bases from J; bases unmatched to any gene: 6. The germline CDR1 and CDR2 sequences are SGHRS and YFSETQ. CDR3 coding DNA: TGCGCCAGCAGCTTGGGGCTAGCGGGAGTTTCTACGCAGTATTTT. As protein: CASSLGLAGVSTQYF.

V and J are TRBV5-1 and TRBJ2-7; D possibly uses TRBD1 or TRBD2 (5 bases each). CDR1 is SGHRS, CDR2 YFSETQ, per germline. V was clipped by 0 bases and J by 2 bases, with 9 bases between them. This CDR3 comprises 14 residues. The DNA for the CDR3 is TGCGCCAGCAGCTTGGGGGGGACCACCTACGAGCAGTACTTC. This translates into CASSLGGTTYEQYF. Complete variable domain (other parts from reference TRBV5-1 and TRBJ2-7): KAGVTQTPRYLIKTRGQQVTLSCSPISGHRSVSWYQQTPGQGLQFLFEYFSETQRNKGNFPGRFSGRQFSNSRSEMNVSTLELGDSALYLCASSLGGTTYEQYFGPGTRLTVT.

The chain joins TRBV4-2 to TRBJ2-7; D uncertain. The CDR3 contains 14 residues. The germline V gene has CDR1 LGHNA and CDR2 YNFKEQ. Deletions cut 3 bases from V and 6 bases from J, with 15 bases between. The CDR3 reads CASSQLGGEAEQYF. In nucleotides, the CDR3 is TGTGCCAGCAGCCAGTTAGGTGGGGAAGCCGAGCAGTACTTC.

This clone occurred a few times. The chain joins TRBV4-1 to TRBJ1-4, with D tentatively TRBD1 (5 bases). V lost 3 bases to trimming and J lost 4 bases, with 18 bases between them. Germline CDR1 and CDR2: MGHRA and YSYEKL. The CDR3 consists of 17 residues. CDR3 DNA: TGCGCCAGCAGCCACGATCCTCAGGGCGCCAATAATGAAAAACTGTTTTTT. It codes for CASSHDPQGANNEKLFF.

The chain has TRBV25-1 and TRBJ2-2; 8 positions agree with TRBD1. Looked up from germline, CDR1 is MGHDK and CDR2 is SYGVNS. The CDR3 covers 15 residues. Trimming at V came to 3 bases and at J to 5 bases, leaving 5 bases not matched to a gene. The CDR3 coding sequence is TGTGCCAGCAGTGATTTTCGGACAGGGACCGGGGAGCTGTTTTTT. Its translation: CASSDFRTGTGELFF. Drawing the rest from reference TRBV25-1 and TRBJ2-2, the complete variable domain is EADIYQTPRYLVIGTGKKITLECSQTMGHDKMYWYQQDPGMELHLIHYSYGVNSTEKGDLSSESTVSRIRTEHFPLTLESARPSHTSQYLCASSDFRTGTGELFFGEGSRLTVL.

This chain uses TRBV27 with TRBJ1-5, with 7 bases fitting TRBD1. V dropped 5 bases and J dropped 2; count of bases not matched to a gene: 6. Germline-derived CDR1 and CDR2 are MNHEY and SMNVEV (reference sequence). This CDR3 is 15 amino acids long. CDR3 sequence reads: CASSIGGLGNQPQHF. CDR3 DNA: TGTGCCAGCAGTATAGGGGGCTTAGGCAATCAGCCCCAGCATTTT.

This clone was seen just once. The chain joins TRBV6-5 to TRBJ2-3; D tentatively reads TRBD1 or TRBD2 (5 bases each). The germline V gene has CDR1 MNHEY and CDR2 SVGAGI. There are 15 residues in the CDR3. V gave up 5 bases and J gave up 0 bases, with 12 bases separating them. CDR3 in amino acids: CASSRDGSSTDTQYF. CDR3 nucleotide sequence: TGTGCCAGCAGTAGGGACGGTAGTAGCACAGATACGCAGTATTTT.

The chain uses TRBV21-1 and TRBJ2-7; TRBD1 reflects the table's D call only, with no check against the DNA. TRBV21-1 is tagged as a pseudogene. This CDR3 has 14 amino acids. CDR3 DNA sequence: TGTGCCAGCAGCATCAGGATACCCCTCTACGAGCAGTACTTC. The encoded protein is CASSIRIPLYEQYF.

This clone turned up a few times. The chain carries TRBV2 and TRBJ1-5; the D gene is possibly TRBD1 (6 bases). Germline V gene sequence: CDR1 SNHLY, CDR2 FYNNEI. The length of the CDR3 is 13 residues. Trimming stripped 5 bases from V and 4 bases from J, with 9 bases between. The CDR3 DNA follows: TGTGCCAGCAGTTCTACAGGGAATCAGCCCCAGCATTTT. It translates to CASSSTGNQPQHF.

The chain recombines TRBV23-1 with TRBJ1-2; 9 bases are a match to TRBD1. TRBV23-1 is marked as an open reading frame, function uncertain. This CDR3 has 13 amino acids. V shed 11 bases, J shed 2 bases, and the junction held 6 bases outside the gene matches. CDR3 DNA: TGCGCCGCCCAGACAGGGGGAAACTATGGCTACACCTTC. This translates into CAAQTGGNYGYTF.

The rearrangement links TRBV2 to TRBJ2-6; possibly TRBD2 for D (5 bases). Deletions cut 3 bases from V and 0 bases from J, with 9 bases between. This CDR3 has 16 residues. CDR1 is SNHLY, CDR2 FYNNEI, per germline. This CDR3 reads CASSEGSISGANVLTF. In DNA form, the CDR3 reads TGTGCCAGCAGTGAGGGGAGCATCTCTGGGGCCAACGTCCTGACTTTC.

This clone was seen a handful of times. The genes are TRBV19 and TRBJ1-4; TRBD1 matches at 7 bases. Germline V gives CDR1 LNHDA, CDR2 SQIVND (reference sequence). This CDR3 contains 16 residues. V shed 1 base and J 7 bases; nucleotides not matched to a gene: 9. The CDR3 reads CASSIGLQGMGEKLFF. CDR3 nucleotide sequence: TGTGCCAGTAGTATAGGATTACAGGGGATGGGTGAAAAACTGTTTTTT.

The chain joins TRBV10-3 to TRBJ1-2; 7 nucleotides line up with TRBD1. Germline CDR1 and CDR2: ENHRY and SYGVKD. CDR3 size: 15 residues. V lost 3 bases and J lost 5; bases outside the gene matches: 9. The CDR3 DNA follows: TGTGCCATCAGTGATGGTTCCAGGGGGAATTATGGCTACACCTTC. Its protein product is CAISDGSRGNYGYTF.

This clone appeared a single time. For the CDR3, the DNA is TGTGCCAGCCGCGTAAGCTCCTATAATTCACCCCTCCACTTT. Translating gives CASRVSSYNSPLHF. V and J are TRBV6-4 and TRBJ1-6; D not resolved. Germline V gene data show CDR1 as MRHNA and CDR2 as SNTAGT. This CDR3 has 14 amino acids. V dropped 8 bases and J dropped 0 bases, with 8 bases sitting between them.